This passage covers 17 T cell receptor beta chains from one sample sequenced in a study of beta chain features in type 1 diabetes. The study, taken as a whole, reports: Moderate but significant shortening of TCRB CDR3s was recorded in all four CD4+ subsets from Type 1 diabetes patients.

What these receptors recognize is not known. Expressed TCRB transcripts were sequenced because the entire RNA isolate underwent reverse transcription. This table comes from immunoSEQ multiplex PCR, and its TCRdb copy is limited to in-frame clones, with some not included. The repertoire holds roughly 50,000 clones, with under 55% as singletons. Source material: Tregs from blood. The receptors stem from a man aged 30-40 years with type 1 diabetes.

This clone was seen once. This rearrangement joins TRBV30 to TRBJ2-2; D ambiguous. Trimming took off 4 bases at V and 1 base at J, with 13 bases between the two ends. This CDR3 has 15 residues. The germline V gene has CDR1 GTSNPN and CDR2 SVGIG (reference sequence). CDR3 residues: CAWIPRNWNTGELFF. CDR3 DNA sequence: TGTGCCTGGATTCCCAGGAACTGGAACACCGGGGAGCTGTTTTTT.

The chain is built from TRBV2 and TRBJ1-5; no definite D call. The V end lost 8 bases, the J end lost 4 bases, and 9 bases lay between the germline ends. Germline CDR1 SNHLY, CDR2 FYNNEI. This CDR3 has 12 amino acids. CDR3 region: CASGMVNQPQHF. The DNA for the CDR3 is TGTGCCAGCGGCATGGTGAATCAGCCCCAGCATTTT.

This clone was seen only a few times. In nucleotides, the CDR3 is TGTGCCAGTAGTTTTCGGACAGGGGGCCCGGTCAATGAGCAGTTCTTC. This gives the protein CASSFRTGGPVNEQFF. The chain employs TRBV19 and TRBJ2-1; 11 bases map to TRBD1. The CDR3 is 16 residues long. V shed 5 bases, J shed 6 bases, and the junction held 9 bases outside the gene matches. Germline V lookup: CDR1 LNHDA, CDR2 SQIVND (reference sequence).

J is TRBJ2-3 and V is TRBV18, with 8 bases identical to TRBD2. CDR1 is KGHSH and CDR2 is LQKENI in the germline V gene. The CDR3 runs 14 residues. Germline trimming cut 3 bases from V and 5 bases from J; bases unmatched to any gene: 4. CDR3 in DNA: TGTGCCAGCTCACCGGACCTAGCGGGAGATACGCAGTATTTT. Its translation: CASSPDLAGDTQYF.

The CDR3 bases are TGTGCCAGCAGTTTGTATTTCGGAAACTATAAACCCTCGGCGGGCCAGGGGGAGCAGTTCTTC. It specifies CASSLYFGNYKPSAGQGEQFF. This rearrangement joins TRBV27 to TRBJ2-1; D is possibly TRBD1 (6 bases). The CDR3 is 21 amino acids. Germline V CDR1 and CDR2: MNHEY, SMNVEV (reference sequence). The V gene lost 3 bases and the J gene lost 10 bases, with 37 bases spanning the gap.

The gene calls are TRBV19 and TRBJ2-2; perhaps TRBD1 as D (5 bases). Germline V lookup: CDR1 LNHDA, CDR2 SQIVND (reference sequence). V was trimmed by 11 bases and J by 2 bases, leaving 24 bases between them. CDR3 length: 17 residues. DNA of the CDR3: TGTGCCGCCATGACCCCCAGACAGTATCTTAACACCGGGGAGCTGTTTTTT. It specifies CAAMTPRQYLNTGELFF.

This clone was seen a handful of times. This chain joins TRBV4-3 and TRBJ1-2, with 7 bases matching TRBD1. Trimming took 3 bases from V and 8 from J; bases not matched to a gene: 9. The CDR3 sequence is 14 residues long. CDR1 and CDR2 (germline): LGHNA, YSLEER. The CDR3: CASSQSTGSTGYTF. In DNA form, the CDR3 reads TGCGCCAGCAGCCAGTCGACAGGGTCTACGGGCTACACCTTC.

The sample holds a few counts of this clone. The chain joins TRBV7-2 to TRBJ2-3; D unclear. The germline V and J ends were trimmed by 5 bases and 0 bases, with 12 bases remaining between them. The CDR3 has 15 amino acids. Germline V lookup: CDR1 SGHTA, CDR2 FQGNSA. The CDR3, as DNA: TGTGCCAGCAGCACCGACTTTACTAGCACAGATACGCAGTATTTT. Amino acids: CASSTDFTSTDTQYF.

The chain combines TRBV11-2 with TRBJ1-1; D perhaps matches TRBD1 (6 bases). CDR1 SGHAT and CDR2 FQNNGV come from the germline V gene. Trimming took 5 bases from V and 2 from J, leaving 9 bases between them. CDR3 length equals 13 residues. Here the CDR3 DNA reads TGTGCCAGCAGCGCGACAGGCAACACTGAAGCTTTCTTT. This sequence encodes CASSATGNTEAFF.

This clone was seen a few times. This chain connects TRBV14 to TRBJ2-5, with 9 bases lining up with TRBD1. The J call may be incorrect, as the DNA end agrees better with TRBJ2-7. The CDR3 totals 13 residues. Germline CDR1 and CDR2: SGHDN and FVKESK. The CDR3 coding sequence is TGTGCCAGCAGTCCGGGACAGGGCGGCGAGCAGTACTTC. Its protein is CASSPGQGGEQYF.

This chain joins TRBV10-3 and TRBJ2-7, with TRBD2 matching over 7 bases. Germline V CDR1 and CDR2: ENHRY, SYGVKD. The CDR3 is made up of 17 amino acids. With 2 bases clipped from V and 0 bases from J, the junction kept 10 bases outside the gene matches. The CDR3 here is CAISEASGGLRSYEQYF. For the CDR3, the DNA is TGTGCCATCAGTGAGGCTAGCGGTGGGTTACGCTCCTACGAGCAGTACTTC.

In its sample, this clone was seen a few times. The genes are TRBV7-6 and TRBJ1-4; D is unclear. The germline gives CDR1 SGHVS, CDR2 FNYEAQ. The CDR3 is 12 amino acids. The ends were cut back, 7 bases at V and 8 bases at J, with 11 bases in the middle. DNA for the CDR3: TGTGCCAGCACCCTGCGCGGGGAAAAACTGTTTTTT. Amino acids: CASTLRGEKLFF.

This clone was seen more than once but under ten times. The chain combines TRBV27 with TRBJ1-1; 7 bases are a match to TRBD1. V dropped 3 bases and J dropped 5; count of bases not matched to a gene: 12. From germline, CDR1 is MNHEY and CDR2 SMNVEV (reference sequence). The CDR3 length is 16 residues. The CDR3 DNA follows: TGTGCCAGCAGTTTCGATCACCGGGACAGTAATACTGAAGCTTTCTTT. Its translation: CASSFDHRDSNTEAFF.

The chain is built from TRBV28 and TRBJ1-2; a weak D match, TRBD1 (5 bases). CDR3 length: 14 residues. Germline CDR1 is MDHEN and CDR2 is SYDVKM. Between the trimmed V and J ends, which lost 5 bases and 4 bases, there was a span of 14 bases. CDR3 sequence reads: CASSTSGDFYGYTF. The CDR3 nucleotides are TGTGCCAGCAGTACCTCGGGGGATTTCTATGGCTACACCTTC.

The rearrangement uses TRBV7-2 and TRBJ2-1, with 9 bases matching TRBD2. Unmatched junction bases numbered 9, after V lost 6 bases and J lost 6 bases. Germline assignment: CDR1 SGHTA and CDR2 FQGNSA. CDR3 length equals 15 residues. CDR3 coding DNA: TGTGCCAGCAGTACCCAAGCGGGGGGACGCAATGAGCAGTTCTTC. The encoded protein is CASSTQAGGRNEQFF.

This clone has only a few counts. The V gene is TRBV4-2, the J gene TRBJ2-2, with 14 bases matching TRBD2. Germline V gene sequence: CDR1 LGHNA, CDR2 YNFKEQ. V was clipped by 5 bases and J by 6 bases; unmatched bases: 8. The CDR3 spans 17 residues. CDR3 sequence reads: CASSRQTSGRAAGELFF. For the CDR3, the DNA is TGTGCCAGCAGCAGACAGACTAGCGGGAGGGCGGCCGGGGAGCTGTTTTTT.

CDR3 coding DNA: TGTGCCAGCAGTTCGACTACTTACGAGCAGTACTTC. Translating gives CASSSTTYEQYF. The V call is TRBV6-5, the J call TRBJ2-7, with D perhaps matching TRBD2 (5 bases). This CDR3 has 12 amino acids. Germline V lookup: CDR1 MNHEY, CDR2 SVGAGI. V was clipped by 4 bases and J by 4 bases, with 8 bases between them.